This TCR beta chain was recovered during a study of shared clonotypes between healthy human individuals. Method: immunoSEQ multiplex PCR; TCRdb's copy keeps in-frame clones and lacks some. Here the sample spans over a million clones, approximately 98.5% being singletons. V gave up 1 base and J gave up 0 bases, with 9 bases separating them. There are 15 residues in the CDR3. Per germline, CDR1 SEHNR and CDR2 FQNEAQ (reference sequence). The sequence was collected from a man aged 25-45 years in good health. The rearrangement uses TRBV7-9 and TRBJ1-2; D is undetermined. The sample was naive CD4+ T cells sorted from blood. Subset here: CD45RA+ positively selected. CDR3 region: CASSLGHPANYGYTF. In DNA form, the CDR3 reads TGTGCCAGCAGCTTAGGACATCCGGCTAACTATGGCTACACCTTC. Full variable domain (remainder filled in from reference TRBV7-9 and TRBJ1-2): DTGVSQNPRHKITKRGQNVTFRCDPISEHNRLYWYRQTLGQGPEFLTYFQNEAQLEKSRLLSDRFSAERPKGSFSTLEIQRTEQGDSAMYLCASSLGHPANYGYTFGSGTRLTVV.